This T cell receptor beta chain was identified during a study of human thymus T cells. This CDR3 is built from 11 residues. Germline V lookup: CDR1 SEHNR, CDR2 FQNEAQ (reference sequence). The ends were cut back, 2 bases at V and 5 bases at J, with 1 base in the middle. Assay: immunoSEQ multiplex PCR; the TCRdb copy retains only in-frame clones and omits some. The profile covers approximately 46,000 clones, with about 95% appearing a single time and approximately 0.17% taken by the ten largest. This clonotype was sampled from a girl under three years old with a congenital heart defect but otherwise immunologically healthy. This chain connects TRBV7-9 to TRBJ1-3; D is unclear. Material: blood. In DNA, the CDR3 is TGTGCCAGCAGCTTACGAAACACCATATATTTT. Translated, it gives CASSLRNTIYF.